These 27 T cell receptor beta chains were sequenced from one sample in a study of T-cell reconstitution after alpha-beta-depleted transplantation in children (dated by TCRdb to the mid-2010s). Preparation of the library involved PCR. Instrument on record: Illumina HiSeq 2500. Molecular barcoding was employed in the preparation of TCR libraries, with unique molecular identifiers being used to normalize TCRbeta repertoire quantification. TCRdb ran its own pipeline on the public reads, namely fastp trimming at Q25 and MiXCR clone calling, and kept in-frame beta chains. Identical CDR3 protein sequences are pooled into one entry, listed with their most common genes and DNA. This sample gives a few hundred thousand distinct CDR3 sequences in total; roughly 27% of them show up just once. Clones ranked in the top ten supply under 45% of the sample. The label giving this sample's treatment or condition can be read as: allogeneic hematopoietic cell transplantation with graft depleted of TCRalphabeta T cells and CD19 B cells.

The source was PBMCs, collected before TCRalphabeta/CD19-depleted stem cell transplant. The receptors were sampled from a boy younger than two with Wiskott-Aldrich syndrome, due to receive a stem cell transplant.

A few counts support this clonotype. The genes are TRBV14 and TRBJ1-3; TRBD1 aligns across 9 bases. V lost 4 bases to trimming and J lost 0 bases; unmatched junction nucleotides: 4. The CDR3 has 16 residues. Germline assignment: CDR1 SGHDN and CDR2 FVKESK. The CDR3 sequence is CASSRDRVSSGNTIYF. In nucleotides, the CDR3 is TGTGCCAGCAGCCGGGACAGGGTGAGCTCTGGAAACACCATATATTTT. Combining the CDR3 with reference TRBV14 and TRBJ1-3 gives the whole variable domain EAGVTQFPSHSVIEKGQTVTLRCDPISGHDNLYWYRRVMGKEIKFLLHFVKESKQDESGMPNNRFLAERTGGTYSTLKVQPAELEDSGVYFCASSRDRVSSGNTIYFGEGSWLTVV.

This clonotype was counted only a few times. The chain carries TRBV6-5 and TRBJ2-1; D is unclear. Trimming took 3 bases from V and 6 from J, leaving 6 bases between them. The CDR3 contains 12 residues. Germline V gene lookup returns CDR1 MNHEY and CDR2 SVGAGI. Written as DNA, the CDR3 is TGTGCCAGCAGTTATCGAGCCAATGAGCAGTTCTTC. Its translation: CASSYRANEQFF.

The CDR3 DNA is TGTGCCAGCAGTTCCCGACAGGGCCCTAACTATGGCTACACCTTC. It yields the protein CASSSRQGPNYGYTF. The chain combines TRBV27 with TRBJ1-2; 7 nucleotides match TRBD1. The length of the CDR3 is 15 residues. The V gene end was trimmed by 4 bases and the J gene end by 0 bases; junction bases not matched to a gene: 5. From germline, CDR1 is MNHEY and CDR2 SMNVEV (reference sequence).

The chain couples TRBV3-1 to TRBJ2-1; 10 positions agree with TRBD2. J was trimmed by 5 bases and V by 2 bases; bases with no gene match: 6. Germline V lookup: CDR1 LGHDT, CDR2 YNNKEL (reference sequence). The CDR3 consists of 16 residues. The DNA of the CDR3 is TGTGCCAGCAGCCAAACCGGGACTAGCGTTAACAATGAGCAGTTCTTC. It specifies CASSQTGTSVNNEQFF.

V is TRBV5-1 and J is TRBJ2-2, with D possibly TRBD1 on 6 matching bases. V lost 7 bases to trimming and J lost 7 bases, with 17 bases between them. The CDR3 spans 14 residues. Per the germline V gene, CDR1 is SGHRS and CDR2 is YFSETQ. The chain's CDR3 is CASWVGALDGELFF. The CDR3 bases are TGCGCCAGCTGGGTGGGGGCCCTCGACGGGGAGCTGTTTTTT.

The chain carries TRBV24-1 and TRBJ2-1; 11 bases align to TRBD2. V dropped 3 bases and J dropped 7; count of bases not matched to a gene: 7. This CDR3 is built from 16 residues. CDR1 and CDR2 (germline): KGHDR, SFDVKD. In DNA form, the CDR3 reads TGTGCCACCAGTGATAATAGCGGGAGGGGATGGAATGAGCAGTTCTTC. Protein sequence: CATSDNSGRGWNEQFF.

The chain has TRBV11-2 and TRBJ1-1; tentative D call: TRBD1 (6 bases). V was trimmed by 4 bases and J by 0 bases, leaving 15 bases between them. The germline gives CDR1 SGHAT, CDR2 FQNNGV. This CDR3 contains 16 residues. This chain's CDR3 is CASSSLNRALNTEAFF. The CDR3 bases are TGTGCCAGCAGCTCACTAAACAGGGCTTTGAACACTGAAGCTTTCTTT.

This clonotype has just a few counts. This chain links TRBV5-1 with TRBJ2-5; 10 bases line up with TRBD1. Trimming cost V 5 bases and J 4 bases; bases outside gene matches: 5. CDR3 length: 14 residues. Germline assignment: CDR1 SGHRS and CDR2 YFSETQ. CDR3 sequence (DNA): TGCGCCAGCAGTATGACAGGGGGCCGAGAGACCCAGTACTTC. Translation gives CASSMTGGRETQYF.

The chain employs TRBV5-1 and TRBJ2-1, with D possibly being TRBD1 (6 bases). This CDR3 contains 17 residues. The germline V gene encodes CDR1 SGHRS and CDR2 YFSETQ. The ends were cut back, 4 bases at V and 8 bases at J, with 25 bases in the middle. The CDR3 sequence is CASSLGRGTQSYYEQFF. DNA of the CDR3: TGCGCCAGCAGCCTGGGAAGGGGGACCCAAAGTTATTATGAGCAGTTCTTC.

This chain links TRBV10-3 with TRBJ1-1, with no clear D. The CDR3 is 12 amino acids. Between the trimmed V and J ends, which lost 3 bases and 4 bases, there was a span of 6 bases. Germline V CDR1 and CDR2: ENHRY, SYGVKD. CDR3: CAISEMSTEAFF. DNA of the CDR3: TGTGCCATCAGTGAAATGAGCACTGAAGCTTTCTTT.

This clonotype was seen only a few times. The chain uses TRBV28 and TRBJ1-5; D is unclear. The germline CDR1 and CDR2 sequences are MDHEN and SYDVKM. The length of the CDR3 is 13 residues. Between the trimmed V and J ends, which lost 8 bases and 1 base, there was a span of 9 bases. CDR3 amino acids: CASRSDSNQPQHF. The DNA of the CDR3 is TGTGCCAGCCGATCGGACAGCAATCAGCCCCAGCATTTT.

The chain recombines TRBV12-3 or TRBV12-4 with TRBJ2-1, with D tentatively TRBD1 (5 bases). The CDR3 has 15 residues. V lost 6 bases to trimming and J lost 4 bases, with 16 bases between them. The CDR3: CASSLPTGPYNEQFF. The DNA for the CDR3 is TGTGCCAGCAGCCTTCCAACAGGTCCTTACAATGAGCAGTTCTTC.

The sample holds a few counts of this clonotype. V usage is TRBV20-1 and J usage is TRBJ2-1; tentatively, D is TRBD1 (6 bases). The V end was cut by 0 bases, the J end by 2 bases, with 17 bases between. Looked up from germline, CDR1 is DFQATT and CDR2 is SNEGSKA (reference sequence). This CDR3 is 17 amino acids long. The CDR3 protein is CSARDLGTLGTYNEQFF. The CDR3, as DNA: TGCAGTGCTAGAGATCTGGGGACATTAGGTACCTACAATGAGCAGTTCTTC.

The V and J genes are TRBV20-1 and TRBJ2-5, with a weak D call TRBD1 (6 bases). The CDR3 runs to 15 residues. The V gene's germline CDR1 is DFQATT and CDR2 SNEGSKA (reference sequence). The V end was cut by 6 bases, the J end by 2 bases, with 19 bases between. CDR3 sequence (DNA): TGCAGTGCCATAACGGTGGGCAGGGGACAAGAGACCCAGTACTTC. This encodes CSAITVGRGQETQYF.

This clonotype was seen only a few times. The chain carries TRBV6-1 and TRBJ1-3; unclear D gene. V shed 7 bases and J shed 0 bases, with 10 bases lying between them. CDR3 size: 14 residues. The germline gives CDR1 MNHNS, CDR2 SASEGT. CDR3 DNA: TGTGCCAGCATTCGAAGGAGCTCTGGAAACACCATATATTTT. Translation: CASIRRSSGNTIYF.

Only a few counts were recorded for this clonotype. This sequence joins TRBV5-5 and TRBJ2-5; D is tentatively TRBD1 or TRBD2 (6 bases each). Germline CDR1 is SGHKS and CDR2 is YYEKEE (reference sequence). CDR3 size: 14 residues. The ends were cut back, 4 bases at V and 2 bases at J, with 12 bases in the middle. The CDR3 DNA sequence: TGTGCCAGCAGCAGGGGGGACGGTCAAGAGACCCAGTACTTC. This translates into CASSRGDGQETQYF. Full variable domain (remainder filled in from reference TRBV5-5 and TRBJ2-5): DAGVTQSPTHLIKTRGQQVTLRCSPISGHKSVSWYQQVLGQGPQFIFQYYEKEERGRGNFPDRFSARQFPNYSSELNVNALLLGDSALYLCASSRGDGQETQYFGPGTRLLVL.

This chain connects TRBV27 to TRBJ2-1, with a tentative D call TRBD1 (5 bases). V lost 3 bases to trimming and J lost 2 bases, with 14 bases between them. The germline CDR1 and CDR2 sequences are MNHEY and SMNVEV (reference sequence). The CDR3 contains 16 residues. The CDR3 coding sequence is TGTGCCAGCAGTTTCCAACCTTGGGGCACCTACAATGAGCAGTTCTTC. Translation: CASSFQPWGTYNEQFF.

The chain is built from TRBV19 and TRBJ2-1, with 12 bases that match TRBD2. J gave up 6 bases and V 5 bases, and 5 bases lay outside the gene matches. Germline values: CDR1 LNHDA, CDR2 SQIVND (reference sequence). The CDR3 is made up of 15 amino acids. CDR3 protein: CASSPSGRAGNEQFF. The CDR3 nucleotides read TGTGCCAGTAGTCCTAGCGGGAGGGCCGGCAATGAGCAGTTCTTC.

This sequence joins TRBV5-1 and TRBJ2-1; TRBD2 matches at 10 bases. The CDR3 has 16 amino acids. Germline assignment: CDR1 SGHRS and CDR2 YFSETQ. V dropped 1 base and J dropped 8; count of bases not matched to a gene: 9. This CDR3 reads CASSLLLAGAVDEQFF. The CDR3 bases are TGCGCCAGCAGCTTGCTTCTAGCGGGAGCGGTTGATGAGCAGTTCTTC.

The chain is built from TRBV4-1 and TRBJ2-5; D not resolved. This CDR3 region has 14 residues. V was trimmed by 3 bases and J by 1 base, leaving 9 bases between them. CDR1 and CDR2 (germline): MGHRA, YSYEKL. CDR3 sequence: CASSQWKTQETQYF. The CDR3 nucleotides read TGCGCCAGCAGCCAGTGGAAAACCCAAGAGACCCAGTACTTC.

A few counts support this clonotype. The chain has TRBV20-1 and TRBJ2-7; 13 bases agree with TRBD2. The CDR3 consists of 16 residues. Germline CDR1 reads DFQATT; CDR2 reads SNEGSKA (reference sequence). Trimming removed 3 bases from V and 0 bases from J; junction bases left unmatched: 5. Written as DNA, the CDR3 is TGCAGTGCTAGCGGACTAGCGGGAGATCCCTCCTACGAGCAGTACTTC. It yields the protein CSASGLAGDPSYEQYF.

The chain couples TRBV28 to TRBJ2-7; D is ambiguous. V was cut by 8 bases and J by 4 bases, with 18 bases left in between. Germline V gene data show CDR1 as MDHEN and CDR2 as SYDVKM. CDR3 length: 14 amino acids. The CDR3 nucleotides read TGTGCCAGCGAAAAGGGTTGGTTTCCTTACGAGCAGTACTTC. Its protein is CASEKGWFPYEQYF. Filled out from reference TRBV28 and TRBJ2-7, the complete variable domain reads DVKVTQSSRYLVKRTGEKVFLECVQDMDHENMFWYRQDPGLGLRLIYFSYDVKMKEKGDIPEGYSVSREKKERFSLILESASTNQTSMYLCASEKGWFPYEQYFGPGTRLTVT.

The V gene is TRBV12-3 or TRBV12-4, the J gene TRBJ2-5; 7 positions agree with TRBD1. The CDR3 totals 15 residues. J was trimmed by 4 bases and V by 5 bases; bases with no gene match: 10. CDR3 DNA: TGTGCCAGCAGTCCCCACGACAGGGCAGGAGAGACCCAGTACTTC. Residues: CASSPHDRAGETQYF.

This clonotype was counted between two and nine times. The chain recombines TRBV7-6 with TRBJ1-5; 8 positions agree with TRBD1. The CDR3 is 17 amino acids. Germline values: CDR1 SGHVS, CDR2 FNYEAQ. The junction had 8 bases not matched to a gene; V was cut back by 3 bases and J by 1 base. The CDR3 reads CASSLGTGGGSNQPQHF. CDR3 sequence (DNA): TGTGCCAGCAGCTTGGGGACAGGAGGGGGAAGCAATCAGCCCCAGCATTTT.

Details on this clonotype: It is unclear where the CDR3 begins or ends on the DNA, so no DNA is shown, and the CDR3 is as TCRdb lists it. V usage is TRBV12-3 or TRBV12-4 and J usage is TRBJ2-6; the table's D call, TRBD1, was not checked against the DNA. A total of 17 residues make up the CDR3, ends included. The CDR3 protein is CASSFGPGLSGANVLTF.

The chain has TRBV5-1 and TRBJ2-3; D is unclear. This CDR3 is 13 amino acids long. Germline lookup yields CDR1 SGHRS and CDR2 YFSETQ. V was clipped by 2 bases and J by 3 bases, with 7 bases between them. This CDR3 reads CASSFEVTDTQYF. The CDR3 bases are TGCGCCAGCAGCTTCGAAGTTACAGATACGCAGTATTTT. Full variable domain (rest looked up from reference TRBV5-1 and TRBJ2-3): KAGVTQTPRYLIKTRGQQVTLSCSPISGHRSVSWYQQTPGQGLQFLFEYFSETQRNKGNFPGRFSGRQFSNSRSEMNVSTLELGDSALYLCASSFEVTDTQYFGPGTRLTVL.

The chain links TRBV6-6 to TRBJ1-2, with TRBD1 matching 8 bases. Per germline, CDR1 MNHNY and CDR2 SVGAGI (reference sequence). V trimming: 4 bases; J trimming: 8 bases; junction bases outside the gene matches: 3. CDR3 length: 12 amino acids. The CDR3 DNA reads as TGTGCCAGCAGTTCAGGGGGCGTCGGCTACACCTTC. This encodes CASSSGGVGYTF.